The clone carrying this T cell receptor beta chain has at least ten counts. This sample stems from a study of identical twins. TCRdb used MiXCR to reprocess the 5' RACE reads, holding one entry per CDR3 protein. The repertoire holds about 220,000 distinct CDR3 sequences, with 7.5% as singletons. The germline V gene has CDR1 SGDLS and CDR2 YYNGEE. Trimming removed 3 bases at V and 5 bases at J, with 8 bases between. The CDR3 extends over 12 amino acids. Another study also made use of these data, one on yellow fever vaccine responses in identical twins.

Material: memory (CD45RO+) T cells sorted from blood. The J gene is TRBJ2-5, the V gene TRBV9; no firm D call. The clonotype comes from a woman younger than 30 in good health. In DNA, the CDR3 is TGTGCCAGCAGCGCCGAGCTGGAGACCCAGTACTTC. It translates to CASSAELETQYF.